This is a list of T cell receptor beta chains from one sample in a study of OX40 agonist ivuxolimab in advanced cancers. The assay was immunoSEQ multiplex PCR, and TCRdb's table has in-frame clones only and misses some. This sample has 75,000 to 90,000 clones, with about 81% found just once. This specimen consisted of CD4+ or CD8+ T cells sorted from blood, obtained in a trial of the OX40 agonist ivuxolimab. The receptors stem from an adult with an advanced solid tumor such as melanoma, head and neck, liver or kidney cancer. CDR3s include the opening cysteine and the closing phenylalanine or tryptophan. The D gene is left open where the match is weak. The size field is filled for only some rows; it gives once, few, many or a size class.

V gene	J gene	D gene	clone size	CDR3 protein	CDR3 DNA
TRBV30	TRBJ1-1	NA	NA	CAWSVSMAPPEAFF	TGTGCCTGGAGTGTGTCGATGGCCCCCCCCGAAGCCTTCTTT
TRBV7-3	TRBJ2-3	NA	NA	CASSSQGRGTDTQYF	TGTGCCAGCAGCTCGCAGGGGCGAGGCACAGATACGCAGTATTTT
TRBV29-1	TRBJ1-2	NA	NA	CSVDEGGYGYTF	TGCAGCGTTGACGAAGGCGGCTATGGCTACACCTTC
TRBV5-1	TRBJ2-5	TRBD2	NA	CASSPTGGQETQYF	TGCGCCAGCAGCCCCACGGGAGGGCAAGAGACCCAGTACTTC
TRBV27	TRBJ2-2	NA	NA	CASSLWVGDTGELFF	TGTGCCAGCAGTTTATGGGTGGGAGACACCGGGGAGCTGTTTTTT
TRBV4-2	TRBJ1-1	NA	NA	CASSQEGGGNTEAFF	TGTGCCAGCAGCCAAGAGGGAGGGGGAAACACTGAAGCTTTCTTT
TRBV5-1	TRBJ1-1	TRBD1	NA	CASSLAPTGGTEAFF	TGCGCCAGCAGCTTGGCCCCTACAGGGGGCACTGAAGCTTTCTTT
TRBV10-3	TRBJ1-5	NA	few	CAISGGNQPQHF	TGTGCCATCAGCGGGGGGAATCAGCCCCAGCATTTT
TRBV14	TRBJ1-3	NA	NA	CASSQGLSGNTIYF	TGTGCCAGCAGCCAGGGACTCTCTGGAAACACCATATATTTT
TRBV5-4	TRBJ2-3	NA	NA	CASSQPRGTDTQYF	TGTGCCAGCAGCCAGCCGAGGGGCACAGATACGCAGTATTTT
TRBV5-5	TRBJ2-7	NA	NA	CASSFQGGALGEQYF	TGTGCCAGCAGCTTCCAGGGAGGTGCCCTTGGCGAGCAGTACTTC
TRBV19	TRBJ1-5	TRBD1	few	CASSGTGGNQPQHF	TGTGCCAGTTCCGGGACAGGGGGTAATCAGCCCCAGCATTTT
TRBV13	TRBJ2-4	TRBD2	NA	CASSSRPGRPGNIQYF	TGTGCCAGCAGCTCTAGGCCCGGGAGGCCGGGAAACATTCAGTACTTC
TRBV11-2	TRBJ1-1	NA	NA	CASSPSSVARVYTEAFF	TGTGCCAGCAGCCCCTCTTCAGTCGCCAGGGTGTACACTGAAGCTTTCTTT
TRBV23-1	TRBJ2-7	TRBD1	NA	CASSFGTGYVRYF	TGCGCCAGCAGTTTCGGGACAGGGTATGTTCGGTACTTC
TRBV6-5	TRBJ1-2	TRBD1	NA	CASRLGQGEYGYTF	TGTGCCAGCAGACTGGGACAGGGGGAGTATGGCTACACCTTC
TRBV7-2	TRBJ2-5	NA	NA	CASSLSGETQYF	TGTGCCAGCAGCTTAAGCGGGGAGACCCAGTACTTC
TRBV5-3	TRBJ2-1	NA	NA	CARSRIVHSYNEQFF	TGTGCCAGAAGCCGGATCGTCCACTCCTACAATGAGCAGTTCTTC
TRBV7-2	TRBJ2-7	NA	NA	CASSLYTGSYEQYF	TGTGCCAGCAGCTTATACACAGGATCCTACGAGCAGTACTTC
TRBV19	TRBJ1-6	NA	NA	CASSRQETSPLHF	TGTGCCAGTAGTCGGCAGGAAACTTCACCCCTCCACTTT
TRBV19	TRBJ2-2	NA	NA	CASSIWGSARNTGELFF	TGTGCCAGTAGTATTTGGGGGAGTGCTCGAAACACCGGGGAGCTGTTTTTT
TRBV7-2	TRBJ1-1	NA	NA	CASSLGKWGTEAFF	TGTGCCAGCAGCTTAGGGAAGTGGGGCACTGAAGCTTTCTTT
TRBV11-2	TRBJ2-3	NA	NA	CASSGGLAPRADTQYF	TGTGCCAGCAGCGGGGGGCTAGCCCCGCGGGCAGATACGCAGTATTTT
TRBV19	TRBJ1-1	NA	NA	CASSIDPKMRGNTEAFF	TGTGCCAGTAGTATAGATCCTAAAATGCGAGGGAACACTGAAGCTTTCTTT
TRBV30	TRBJ2-1	NA	NA	CAWTAGHSYNEQFF	TGTGCCTGGACTGCGGGGCACTCCTACAATGAGCAGTTCTTC
TRBV27	TRBJ2-2	NA	NA	CASKGTTTGELFF	TGTGCCAGCAAGGGGACCACCACCGGGGAGCTGTTTTTT
TRBV18	TRBJ1-2	NA	NA	CASSPNVGGYTF	TGTGCCAGCTCACCAAACGTGGGCGGCTACACCTTC
TRBV11-2	TRBJ2-1	NA	NA	CASSTLSLDIEQFF	TGTGCCAGCAGCACCCTTTCCCTCGACATTGAGCAGTTCTTC
TRBV10-2	TRBJ1-1	TRBD1	NA	CASSESQGANVNTEAFF	TGCGCCAGCAGTGAGTCACAGGGGGCAAATGTGAACACTGAAGCTTTCTTT
TRBV7-3	TRBJ2-1	NA	NA	CASSSRGLSAADEQFF	TGTGCCAGCAGCTCACGGGGGCTCTCCGCGGCCGATGAGCAGTTCTTC
TRBV30	TRBJ2-6	NA	once	CAWSVPYSGANVLTF	TGTGCCTGGAGTGTACCGTACTCTGGGGCCAACGTCCTGACTTTC
TRBV29-1	TRBJ1-1	NA	NA	CSVGDTGLAFF	TGCAGCGTTGGTGATACAGGGTTGGCTTTCTTT
TRBV5-1	TRBJ1-2	TRBD1	few	CASSPTTGNYGYTF	TGCGCCAGCAGCCCCACGACAGGGAACTATGGCTACACCTTC
TRBV18	TRBJ2-7	TRBD2	NA	CASSPPGRGGDEQYF	TGTGCCAGCTCACCACCCGGGAGGGGAGGGGACGAGCAGTACTTC
TRBV7-2	TRBJ2-3	TRBD2	NA	CASSLVGAGGGTDTQYF	TGTGCCAGCAGCTTAGTAGGGGCGGGAGGGGGCACAGATACGCAGTATTTT
TRBV19	TRBJ2-7	NA	NA	CASTSGGTRGSYEQYF	TGTGCCAGTACCTCTGGGGGGACAAGAGGCTCCTACGAGCAGTACTTC
TRBV18	TRBJ2-7	NA	few	CASSPNYEQYF	TGTGCCAGCTCACCCAATTACGAGCAGTACTTC
TRBV6-6	TRBJ2-1	NA	NA	CASSYSQPSYNEQFF	TGTGCCAGCAGTTACTCTCAACCTTCCTACAATGAGCAGTTCTTC
TRBV7-6	TRBJ1-1	NA	few	CASSLVGLEAFF	TGTGCCAGCAGCTTAGTGGGCCTTGAAGCTTTCTTT
TRBV18	TRBJ1-5	TRBD1	NA	CASSVTGVGGNQPQHF	TGTGCCAGCTCGGTTACAGGGGTAGGTGGCAATCAGCCCCAGCATTTT
TRBV7-2	TRBJ1-3	NA	NA	CASSLARGLRGSGNTIYF	TGTGCCAGCAGCTTAGCGCGCGGTTTGAGGGGCTCTGGAAACACCATATATTTT
TRBV5-1	TRBJ2-7	TRBD2	NA	CASSLEGLADEQYF	TGCGCCAGCAGCTTGGAGGGACTAGCAGACGAGCAGTACTTC
TRBV6-5	TRBJ1-1	TRBD1	NA	CASSSTGAEAFF	TGTGCCAGCAGTTCTACAGGGGCTGAAGCTTTCTTT
TRBV6-1	TRBJ1-2	NA	NA	CASSEAPLTNYGYTF	TGTGCCAGCAGTGAAGCGCCTCTGACTAACTATGGCTACACCTTC
TRBV9	TRBJ1-3	TRBD1	NA	CASSLGQNSGNTIYF	TGTGCCAGCAGCCTGGGACAGAACTCTGGAAACACCATATATTTT
TRBV28	TRBJ1-2	NA	once	CASSLRRYGYTF	TGTGCCAGCAGTTTACGAAGGTATGGCTACACCTTC
TRBV19	TRBJ1-5	TRBD1	NA	CASSIGGQEAQHF	TGTGCCAGTAGTATCGGAGGACAGGAAGCCCAGCATTTT